This record covers a single T cell receptor (beta chain). This entry belongs to a study of shared clonotypes between healthy human individuals. Measured with immunoSEQ multiplex PCR; TCRdb has only the in-frame clones, and not every one. The repertoire consists of hundreds of thousands of clones, with almost 97% occurring once and the leading ten covering roughly 0.06%. The CDR3 spans 19 residues. CDR1 LNHNV and CDR2 YYDKDF come from the germline V gene (reference sequence). V was cut by 1 base and J by 3 bases, with 24 bases left in between. This receptor was obtained from a woman in her thirties in good health. Material: naive CD4+ T cells sorted from blood. Regarding subset: CD45RA+ positively selected. This chain joins TRBV15 and TRBJ2-5; D remains unclear. The CDR3 coding sequence is TGTGCCACCAGCAGAGGTTTGGTGTTTCTGGATGGGAACGAAGAGACCCAGTACTTC. Translation gives CATSRGLVFLDGNEETQYF.